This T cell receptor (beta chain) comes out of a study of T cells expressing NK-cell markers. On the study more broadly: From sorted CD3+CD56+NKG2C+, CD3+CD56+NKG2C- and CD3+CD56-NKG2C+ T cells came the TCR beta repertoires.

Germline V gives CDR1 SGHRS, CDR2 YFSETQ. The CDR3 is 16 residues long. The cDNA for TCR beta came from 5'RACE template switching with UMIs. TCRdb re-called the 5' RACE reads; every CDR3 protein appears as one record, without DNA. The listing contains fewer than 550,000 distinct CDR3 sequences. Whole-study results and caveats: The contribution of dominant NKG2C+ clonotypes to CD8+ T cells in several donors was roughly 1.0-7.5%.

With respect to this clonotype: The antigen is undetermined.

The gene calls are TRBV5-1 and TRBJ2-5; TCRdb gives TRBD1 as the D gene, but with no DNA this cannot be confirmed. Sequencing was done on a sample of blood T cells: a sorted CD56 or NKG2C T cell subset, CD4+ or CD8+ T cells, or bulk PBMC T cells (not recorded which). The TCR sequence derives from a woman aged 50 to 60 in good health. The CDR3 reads CASQKGAGPLGETQYF.